The TCR beta chain described here comes from a study of post-analysis software for immune sequencing data (dated by TCRdb to the mid-2010s). Some background on the complete study: The recorded disease courses included relapsing-remitting, secondary progressive and progressive-relapsing multiple sclerosis, and some patients had no subtype annotation. Patient repertoires were compared against roughly 12 previously published healthy control repertoires from donors aged about 6 to 25 years. A subset of samples was prepared in parallel using single-end sample barcoding, then pooled and co-amplified after Illumina adapter ligation. Study-level results and caveats: Strong co-clustering of samples prepared in the same batch was shown by direct clustering with F measure, prompting a batch-effect correction. Normalized Chao1 diversity was significantly lower in multiple sclerosis patients than controls, suggesting substantial peripheral T-cell clonal expansion. Patients showed significantly higher frequencies than controls for a handful of TRBV segments, among them TRBV5-6, TRBV5-1 and TRBV20-1. The multiple sclerosis patient group was slightly younger than the control group.

Remarks on this clonotype: Its antigen is currently not known. A read error may be the cause here, since a much bigger clone is one base away.

The CDR3 has 13 amino acids, counting the end cysteine and phenylalanine. Only CDR3 DNA is held: 39 bases, read in frame from base 1. CDR1 SGHAT and CDR2 FQDESV are derived from the germline V gene (reference sequence). To prepare the library, PCR was applied. The listed sequencing device is Illumina HiSeq 2500. To reduce PCR and sequencing biases, unique molecular identifiers were built into the TCR beta cDNA libraries. Approximately 500,000 cDNA molecules were obtained per 1 to 10 million input T cells, so each molecule approximated one T cell. Patient libraries were prepared and sequenced with the same protocol used for the earlier healthy control dataset. Within a given batch, samples were prepared together, multiplexed and sequenced on the same HiSeq lane. Concerning the study's data processing: Raw barcoded reads were processed with MIGEC, and single-read molecular identifier groups were discarded before consensus assembly and CDR3 extraction. VDJtools was used for post-analysis of the clonotype tables, and diversity was normalized by down-sampling every dataset to the size of the smallest sample. To correct batch-related cross-sample contamination, repertoire overlap clustering matched CDR3 amino acid sequences but not nucleotide sequences. Starting from the raw public reads, TCRdb applied fastp trimming at Q25, assembled clones with MiXCR and retained in-frame beta chains. Each record represents a unique CDR3 protein, reported with the most common genes and DNA among its rows. TCRdb, not the authors, supplied the V and J calls. The sample data list roughly 800,000 distinct CDR3 sequences, and roughly half of these were observed just once. Together, the top ten hold 4% to 5.5% of the sample.

To demonstrate the VDJtools post-analysis software, TCR beta repertoires were profiled from the peripheral blood of 10 to 15 young patients with multiple sclerosis. The multiple sclerosis patients were children and adolescents ranging in age from about 6 to 16 years. This TCR was recovered from a girl under 18 with multiple sclerosis. The chain is encoded by TRBV11-1 joined to TRBJ2-7, and 7 junctional nucleotides match TRBD1. Source material: blood. The DNA reads as follows: TGTGCCGGCAGCCTGAGGACAGGCGGTGAGCAGTACTTC. Translated, this gives CAGSLRTGGEQYF.